These 22 T cell receptor beta chains were all obtained from the same sample, sequenced in a study of quantifying T cell responses using KT2 cells. Study summary: Reverse transcription used primers in the TCR alpha and beta constant regions.

Each cDNA got a UMI-containing oligo ligated at its 3' end. An equimolar mix of RC1.1 and RC1.2 primed the beta chain across TRBC1 and TRBC2. TCRdb passed the UMI-ligation and nested PCR reads through MiXCR, listing each CDR3 protein once. The sample records around 56,000 distinct CDR3 sequences, around 12% being singletons. The material sequenced was PBMCs spiked with cells of the T cell clone KT2. The receptors come from a human donor.

This clonotype has only a few counts. This sequence joins TRBV2 and TRBJ1-1; weak D call: TRBD1 (6 bases). Trimming cost V 8 bases and J 10 bases, with 20 bases left between them. The CDR3 spans 13 residues. Looked up from germline, CDR1 is SNHLY and CDR2 is FYNNEI. The CDR3 protein is CASLWAGEDSAFF. DNA of the CDR3: TGTGCCAGCCTATGGGCAGGGGAGGATTCAGCTTTCTTT.

A few counts support this clonotype. The chain uses TRBV6-2 or TRBV6-3 and TRBJ2-1; 7 bases are shared with TRBD2. This CDR3 contains 17 residues. V lost 0 bases and J lost 5; bases outside the gene matches: 10. Germline V gene lookup returns CDR1 MNHEY and CDR2 SVGEGT. The DNA for the CDR3 is TGTGCCAGCAGTTACTCAGGCCTGGCGGGAGTCCACAATGAGCAGTTCTTC. Protein product: CASSYSGLAGVHNEQFF.

This clonotype was detected ten times or more. The chain is built from TRBV6-1 and TRBJ2-5; 8 nucleotides match TRBD2. There are 15 residues in the CDR3. The junction had 10 bases not matched to a gene; V was cut back by 5 bases and J by 5 bases. Germline V gene sequence: CDR1 MNHNS, CDR2 SASEGT. The CDR3, as DNA: TGTGCCAGCAGTTCCGGGCCGGCGGGGGGCGAGACCCAGTACTTC. Translation: CASSSGPAGGETQYF.

J is TRBJ2-3 and V is TRBV2, with D possibly TRBD1 on 5 matching bases. Germline V gene sequence: CDR1 SNHLY, CDR2 FYNNEI. This CDR3 contains 15 residues. The V end was cut by 4 bases, the J end by 1 base, with 12 bases between. In DNA, the CDR3 is TGTGCCAGCAGTGGGGGAACAGGAGGCACAGATACGCAGTATTTT. It is translated as CASSGGTGGTDTQYF.

The chain employs TRBV19 and TRBJ1-1; D uncertain. CDR1 is LNHDA, CDR2 SQIVND, per germline (reference sequence). This CDR3 comprises 13 residues. The V and J ends lost 6 bases and 2 bases respectively, with 10 bases between them. The CDR3 sequence is CASRPITNTEAFF. The CDR3 nucleotides are TGTGCCAGTAGGCCAATAACTAACACTGAAGCTTTCTTT.

This clonotype has more than one count but fewer than ten. This chain links TRBV6-6 with TRBJ2-3, with 7 positions matching TRBD2. This CDR3 is 13 amino acids long. Trimming removed 2 bases from V and 6 bases from J; junction bases left unmatched: 2. Germline V lookup: CDR1 MNHNY, CDR2 SVGAGI (reference sequence). The CDR3 sequence is CASSYRREDTQYF. The CDR3 bases are TGTGCCAGCAGTTACCGGCGGGAGGATACGCAGTATTTT.

The sample holds a few counts of this clonotype. The rearrangement uses TRBV5-5 and TRBJ2-7; a weak D match, TRBD1 (5 bases). The CDR3 sequence is 14 residues long. The V gene's germline CDR1 is SGHKS and CDR2 YYEKEE (reference sequence). V lost 0 bases to trimming and J lost 3 bases, with 10 bases between them. The CDR3 here is CASSLGDSYYEQYF. CDR3 DNA sequence: TGTGCCAGCAGCTTGGGCGACAGTTACTACGAGCAGTACTTC.

For this clonotype: One end of the junction is discordant with germline, which a read error may explain. The chain recombines TRBV12-3 or TRBV12-4 with TRBJ2-7; 7 bases fit TRBD1. This CDR3 is built from 14 residues. CDR3 loop: CASSLGQEPNIPGF. In nucleotides, the CDR3 is TGTGCCAGCAGTCTAGGACAGGAACCCAATATCCCGGGCTTC.

The chain has TRBV12-5 and TRBJ2-1; D gene unclear. Germline loops: CDR1 LGHNT, CDR2 FRNRAP. The CDR3 is 14 amino acids. V lost 2 bases to trimming and J lost 6 bases, with 11 bases between them. The CDR3 loop reads CASGLINSFNEQFF. As DNA, the CDR3 is TGTGCTAGTGGTTTGATAAATAGCTTCAATGAGCAGTTCTTC.

This clonotype came up a few times. The J gene is TRBJ1-4, the V gene TRBV2; 10 bases line up with TRBD1. This CDR3 is 14 amino acids long. V was pared by 6 bases and J by 6 bases, with 4 bases of the junction left unmatched. Germline lookup yields CDR1 SNHLY and CDR2 FYNNEI. The CDR3 nucleotides read TGTGCCAGCAGGCCGGGACAGGGGTATGAAAAACTGTTTTTT. This translates into CASRPGQGYEKLFF.

This chain joins TRBV24-1 and TRBJ2-6; TRBD1 agrees at 9 bases. This CDR3 is built from 19 residues. Germline CDR1 reads KGHDR; CDR2 reads SFDVKD. V was pared by 0 bases and J by 3 bases, with 8 bases of the junction left unmatched. CDR3 amino acids: CATSDLGDRVALGANVLTF. The CDR3 DNA reads as TGTGCCACCAGTGATTTGGGGGACAGGGTAGCGCTTGGGGCCAACGTCCTGACTTTC.

This clonotype appeared a few times. The J gene is TRBJ1-1, the V gene TRBV11-2; unclear D gene. Germline CDR1 is SGHAT and CDR2 is FQNNGV. V lost 4 bases and J lost 4, with 10 bases in between. The CDR3 sequence is 13 residues long. CDR3 bases: TGTGCCAGCAGCTCCGCCTGGGGCACTGAAGCTTTCTTT. It specifies CASSSAWGTEAFF.

Many counts were recorded for this clonotype. The chain carries TRBV20-1 and TRBJ2-3; D possibly corresponds to TRBD2 (6 bases). The ends were cut back, 4 bases at V and 8 bases at J, with 13 bases in the middle. CDR3 length equals 12 residues. CDR1 is DFQATT, CDR2 SNEGSKA, per germline (reference sequence). CDR3 in DNA: TGCAGTGCTACGTTCCCGGAGGGTACGCAGTATTTT. Translating gives CSATFPEGTQYF.

This sequence joins TRBV6-1 and TRBJ1-5; unclear D gene. The V and J ends lost 1 base and 9 bases respectively, with 10 bases between them. The CDR3 covers 13 residues. Germline V gene lookup returns CDR1 MNHNS and CDR2 SASEGT. The CDR3 sequence: CASSEGWYSPQHF. CDR3 DNA: TGTGCCAGCAGTGAAGGGTGGTATTCGCCCCAGCATTTT.

This clonotype was counted many times. The rearrangement joins TRBV3-1 to TRBJ2-1; D gene ambiguous. Between the trimmed V and J ends, which lost 1 base and 2 bases, there was a span of 12 bases. Germline V gene sequence: CDR1 LGHDT, CDR2 YNNKEL (reference sequence). The CDR3 totals 16 residues. CDR3 coding DNA: TGTGCCAGCAGCCAAGGGGCAGCCGTGACCTACAATGAGCAGTTCTTC. Its translation is CASSQGAAVTYNEQFF.

This clonotype was found a few times. The genes are TRBV27 and TRBJ2-3; 11 positions match TRBD2. The CDR3 is 14 residues long. Germline-derived CDR1 and CDR2 are MNHEY and SMNVEV (reference sequence). Losses at the gene ends were 6 bases for V and 5 bases for J; bases not matched to a gene: 4. In DNA form, the CDR3 reads TGTGCCAGCAGCGCGGGACTAGCGGTAGATACGCAGTATTTT. Amino acid sequence: CASSAGLAVDTQYF.

This clonotype was counted a few times. This chain connects TRBV29-1 to TRBJ1-1; D gene ambiguous. The germline V gene has CDR1 SQVTM and CDR2 ANQGSEA. CDR3 length equals 11 residues. V gave up 3 bases and J gave up 5 bases, with 7 bases separating them. The CDR3 DNA reads TGCAGCGTTGAGTTAGGTACTGAAGCTTTCTTT. Amino acid sequence: CSVELGTEAFF.

This chain uses TRBV2 with TRBJ1-2; no clear D gene. Per germline, CDR1 SNHLY and CDR2 FYNNEI. This CDR3 is 13 amino acids long. The ends were cut back, 3 bases at V and 4 bases at J, with 9 bases in the middle. As DNA, the CDR3 is TGTGCCAGCAGTGAGGAAAACAGCTATGGCTACACCTTC. It is translated as CASSEENSYGYTF.

V is TRBV2 and J is TRBJ2-5, with a tentative D call TRBD2 (5 bases). Trimming took 6 bases from V and 2 from J, leaving 16 bases between them. The germline V gene encodes CDR1 SNHLY and CDR2 FYNNEI. CDR3 size: 15 residues. DNA of the CDR3: TGTGCCAGCAGCCCTAGCAGTGGCACACAAGAGACCCAGTACTTC. It codes for CASSPSSGTQETQYF.

The chain joins TRBV12-3 or TRBV12-4 to TRBJ1-1; tentative D call: TRBD1 (6 bases). Trimming removed 5 bases at V and 3 bases at J, with 16 bases between. The CDR3 length is 15 residues. CDR3 sequence reads: CASSPEGGGYTEAFF. The CDR3, as DNA: TGTGCCAGCAGTCCTGAGGGGGGAGGGTACACTGAAGCTTTCTTT.

This clonotype was observed a few times. CDR3 amino acids: CASSEVRDKVSEAFF. CDR3 sequence (DNA): TGTGCCAGCAGTGAAGTGAGGGATAAAGTGTCTGAAGCTTTCTTT. The genes are TRBV25-1 and TRBJ1-1, with D hard to call. CDR1 is MGHDK, CDR2 SYGVNS, per germline. The CDR3 consists of 15 residues. Trimming removed 2 bases from V and 6 bases from J, with 16 bases in between.

This clonotype was seen a handful of times. The chain employs TRBV6-2 or TRBV6-3 and TRBJ1-1, with 7 positions matching TRBD1. CDR3 length: 13 residues. CDR1 and CDR2 from the germline V gene are MNHEY and SVGEGT. V trimming: 2 bases; J trimming: 5 bases; junction bases outside the gene matches: 2. The CDR3 loop reads CASSYDRDTEAFF. CDR3 bases: TGTGCCAGCAGTTACGACAGGGATACTGAAGCTTTCTTT.